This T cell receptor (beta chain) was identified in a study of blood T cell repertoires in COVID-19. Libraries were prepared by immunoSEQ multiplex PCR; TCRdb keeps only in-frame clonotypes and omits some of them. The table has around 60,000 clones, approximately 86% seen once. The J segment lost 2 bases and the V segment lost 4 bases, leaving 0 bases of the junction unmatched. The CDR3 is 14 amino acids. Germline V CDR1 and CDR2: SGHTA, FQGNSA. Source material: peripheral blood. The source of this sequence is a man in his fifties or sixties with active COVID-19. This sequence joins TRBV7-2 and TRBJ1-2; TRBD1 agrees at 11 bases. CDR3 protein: CASSWDRGNYGYTF. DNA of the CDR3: TGTGCCAGCAGCTGGGACAGGGGGAACTATGGCTACACCTTC.